The 5 T cell receptor beta chains reported below all come from one sample, sequenced in a study of blood T cell repertoires in COVID-19. Method: immunoSEQ multiplex PCR; TCRdb's copy keeps in-frame clones and lacks some. The table lists fewer than 140,000 clones, 75% to 85% of them singletons, with 6.2% in the top ten. Specimen: peripheral blood. These receptors were obtained from a man aged 80 or over with COVID-19, enrolled during active disease.

V usage is TRBV3-1 (or the pseudogene TRBV3-2) and J usage is TRBJ2-1; TRBD2 aligns across 12 bases. With 4 bases clipped from V and 2 bases from J, the junction kept 3 bases outside the gene matches. CDR1 and CDR2 (germline): LGHDT, YNNKEL (reference sequence). CDR3 length: 16 amino acids. The CDR3 nucleotides are TGTGCCAGCAGCCGACGGACTAGCGGGGCCTACAATGAGCAGTTCTTC. The encoded protein is CASSRRTSGAYNEQFF.

This chain links TRBV9 with TRBJ1-3; 7 positions agree with TRBD1. CDR1 and CDR2 (germline): SGDLS, YYNGEE. J was trimmed by 2 bases and V by 1 base; bases with no gene match: 12. This CDR3 comprises 18 residues. The CDR3 DNA is TGTGCCAGCAGCGTAAGAGACAGGGTAGGAGGAACTGGAAACACCATATATTTT. Translation gives CASSVRDRVGGTGNTIYF.

Only one count was recorded for this clone. The chain combines TRBV28 with TRBJ1-5, with D possibly being TRBD1 (5 bases). The CDR3 has 14 residues. From germline, CDR1 is MDHEN and CDR2 SYDVKM. Trimming left V 3 bases short and J 4 bases short, with 10 bases between. The CDR3 nucleotides are TGTGCCAGCAGTTTTGTCCAGGGAAATCAGCCCCAGCATTTT. This sequence encodes CASSFVQGNQPQHF.

The chain employs TRBV6-5 and TRBJ1-2, with D unclear. The V and J ends lost 10 bases and 1 base respectively, with 7 bases between them. Germline CDR1 MNHEY, CDR2 SVGAGI. The CDR3 runs to 11 residues. The CDR3 protein is CATRRNYGYTF. The CDR3 DNA reads as TGTGCCACCAGGCGTAACTATGGCTACACCTTC.

The chain is built from TRBV4-1 and TRBJ2-2, with unresolved D. The CDR3 runs to 18 residues. Germline-derived CDR1 and CDR2 are MGHRA and YSYEKL. Trimming removed 1 base from V and 3 bases from J, with 18 bases in between. Here the CDR3 DNA reads TGCGCCAGCAGCCAAGTCCCACTCGACCAGCTAGACACCGGGGAGCTGTTTTTT. Protein: CASSQVPLDQLDTGELFF.